The rows below give T cell receptor beta chains drawn from one sample of a study of T cell responses to AZD1222 COVID-19 vaccine. Clones were sequenced by immunoSEQ multiplex PCR, and TCRdb holds only the in-frame ones, with some missing. The table shows 180,000 or so clones, with around 88% occurring only once. Sequencing was performed on peripheral blood, taken on day 0 of AZD1222 vaccination. All receptors come from an adult in good health. The CDR3 runs from the conserved cysteine through the conserved F or W. Each record gives: clone size, D gene, J gene, CDR3 length, V gene, CDR3 protein, CDR3 DNA. D genes are given only for firm matches. Part of the rows lack a size; the others show once, few, many or a class for expanded clones.

abundance: -; d_gene: TRBD1; j_gene: TRBJ2-1; len: 16; v_gene: TRBV2; CDR3aa: CASSRLGQGIYNEQFF; CDR3nt: TGTGCCAGCTCGAGGCTGGGACAGGGGATCTACAATGAGCAGTTCTTC
abundance: many; d_gene: -; j_gene: TRBJ2-3; len: 15; v_gene: TRBV6-4; CDR3aa: CASSETLGGTDTQYF; CDR3nt: TGTGCCAGCAGTGAGACTTTGGGGGGCACAGATACGCAGTATTTT
abundance: -; d_gene: -; j_gene: TRBJ1-1; len: 14; v_gene: TRBV4-1; CDR3aa: CASSQGGSYTEAFF; CDR3nt: TGCGCCAGCAGCCAAGGGGGGTCTTACACTGAAGCTTTCTTT
abundance: -; d_gene: -; j_gene: TRBJ2-1; len: 11; v_gene: TRBV19; CDR3aa: CASSMGNEQFF; CDR3nt: TGTGCCAGTAGTATGGGTAATGAGCAGTTCTTC
abundance: -; d_gene: -; j_gene: TRBJ2-5; len: 13; v_gene: TRBV14; CDR3aa: CASRSGQQETQYF; CDR3nt: TGTGCCAGCAGGTCGGGACAACAAGAGACCCAGTACTTC
abundance: once; d_gene: -; j_gene: TRBJ1-4; len: 10; v_gene: TRBV30; CDR3aa: CAWWNEKLFF; CDR3nt: TGTGCCTGGTGGAATGAAAAACTGTTTTTT
abundance: once; d_gene: TRBD2; j_gene: TRBJ2-7; len: 14; v_gene: TRBV7-2; CDR3aa: CASSLRRGAYEQYF; CDR3nt: TGTGCCAGCAGCTTAAGGCGGGGGGCATACGAGCAGTACTTC
abundance: -; d_gene: -; j_gene: TRBJ1-5; len: 14; v_gene: TRBV5-1; CDR3aa: CASSPGRDNQPQHF; CDR3nt: TGCGCCAGCAGCCCCGGGAGGGACAATCAGCCCCAGCATTTT
abundance: -; d_gene: -; j_gene: TRBJ1-6; len: 14; v_gene: TRBV3-1/TRBV3-2; CDR3aa: CASGVGSPNSPLHF; CDR3nt: TGTGCCAGCGGGGTCGGGTCGCCAAATTCACCCCTCCACTTT
abundance: -; d_gene: -; j_gene: TRBJ1-2; len: 16; v_gene: TRBV7-8; CDR3aa: CASSNYPGLLYYGYTF; CDR3nt: TGTGCCAGCAGCAACTATCCGGGCCTCTTATACTATGGCTACACCTTC
abundance: -; d_gene: -; j_gene: TRBJ2-3; len: 15; v_gene: TRBV6-1; CDR3aa: CASSEGEGGLGTQYF; CDR3nt: TGTGCCAGCAGTGAAGGGGAAGGAGGATTGGGTACGCAGTATTTT
abundance: -; d_gene: -; j_gene: TRBJ1-5; len: 15; v_gene: TRBV28; CDR3aa: CASKSGGVSNQPQHF; CDR3nt: TGTGCCAGCAAAAGCGGGGGGGTAAGCAATCAGCCCCAGCATTTT
abundance: -; d_gene: -; j_gene: TRBJ2-7; len: 12; v_gene: TRBV11-2; CDR3aa: CASSSSGTSLVF; CDR3nt: TGTGCCAGCAGCTCATCCGGGACCAGTCTTGTCTTC
abundance: -; d_gene: -; j_gene: TRBJ2-6; len: 16; v_gene: TRBV3-1/TRBV3-2; CDR3aa: CASSPGGGSGANVLTF; CDR3nt: TGTGCCAGCAGCCCGGGCGGCGGCTCTGGGGCCAACGTCCTGACTTTC
abundance: -; d_gene: -; j_gene: TRBJ2-2; len: 13; v_gene: TRBV18; CDR3aa: CASSPGFTGELFF; CDR3nt: TGTGCCAGCTCGCCGGGCTTCACCGGGGAGCTGTTTTTT
abundance: once; d_gene: -; j_gene: TRBJ1-3; len: 14; v_gene: TRBV27; CDR3aa: CASRTGFSGNTIYF; CDR3nt: TGTGCCAGCAGGACAGGTTTTTCTGGAAACACCATATATTTT
abundance: -; d_gene: TRBD1; j_gene: TRBJ1-4; len: 15; v_gene: TRBV5-1; CDR3aa: CASSTGTGGDWELFF; CDR3nt: TGCGCCAGCAGCACAGGGACAGGCGGGGATTGGGAACTGTTTTTT
abundance: -; d_gene: TRBD1; j_gene: TRBJ2-3; len: 17; v_gene: TRBV19; CDR3aa: CASSPTEHRGGTDTQYF; CDR3nt: TGTGCCAGTAGTCCCACCGAGCACAGGGGTGGCACAGATACGCAGTATTTT
abundance: -; d_gene: TRBD1; j_gene: TRBJ1-2; len: 14; v_gene: TRBV5-1; CDR3aa: CASSAGTGVYGYTF; CDR3nt: TGCGCCAGCAGCGCCGGGACAGGGGTTTATGGCTACACCTTC
abundance: few; d_gene: -; j_gene: TRBJ2-1; len: 14; v_gene: TRBV7-2; CDR3aa: CASSRARSYNEQFF; CDR3nt: TGTGCCAGCTCGCGGGCGAGGAGCTACAATGAGCAGTTCTTC
abundance: -; d_gene: TRBD1; j_gene: TRBJ2-1; len: 16; v_gene: TRBV5-1; CDR3aa: CASSLTGTGPYNEQFF; CDR3nt: TGCGCCAGCAGCTTGACCGGGACAGGGCCTTACAATGAGCAGTTCTTC
abundance: -; d_gene: -; j_gene: TRBJ1-1; len: 14; v_gene: TRBV7-9; CDR3aa: CASSLTLGNTEAFF; CDR3nt: TGTGCCAGCAGCCTGACGCTGGGGAACACTGAAGCTTTCTTT
abundance: few; d_gene: TRBD1; j_gene: TRBJ1-1; len: 15; v_gene: TRBV5-4; CDR3aa: CASSLPTGMNTEAFF; CDR3nt: TGTGCCAGCAGCCTCCCGACAGGGATGAACACTGAAGCTTTCTTT
abundance: -; d_gene: -; j_gene: TRBJ2-1; len: 13; v_gene: TRBV2; CDR3aa: CASSETSFNEQFF; CDR3nt: TGTGCCAGCAGTGAAACCAGCTTCAATGAGCAGTTCTTC